The count of the clone carrying this T cell receptor beta chain is one. Data came from immunoSEQ multiplex PCR; TCRdb stores just in-frame clones and leaves some out. The sample holds fewer than 250,000 clones, 75% to 90% seen once. The sample belongs to a study of blood T cell repertoires in COVID-19. Study background: T cells, B-cell-depleted T cells, or PBMCs provided the cDNA or gDNA that served as material.

Trimming removed 0 bases from V and 8 bases from J, with 12 bases in between. The CDR3 is 14 residues long. Germline values: CDR1 KGHDR, CDR2 SFDVKD. Sequencing used PBMCs or T cells enriched from blood (not recorded which). V usage is TRBV24-1 and J usage is TRBJ1-2; the D gene is possibly TRBD1 (5 bases). The receptor comes from a young woman who had been exposed to COVID-19. The CDR3 reads CATSDLSGSGGYTF. The DNA for the CDR3 is TGTGCCACCAGTGATTTGTCAGGGTCAGGCGGCTACACCTTC.